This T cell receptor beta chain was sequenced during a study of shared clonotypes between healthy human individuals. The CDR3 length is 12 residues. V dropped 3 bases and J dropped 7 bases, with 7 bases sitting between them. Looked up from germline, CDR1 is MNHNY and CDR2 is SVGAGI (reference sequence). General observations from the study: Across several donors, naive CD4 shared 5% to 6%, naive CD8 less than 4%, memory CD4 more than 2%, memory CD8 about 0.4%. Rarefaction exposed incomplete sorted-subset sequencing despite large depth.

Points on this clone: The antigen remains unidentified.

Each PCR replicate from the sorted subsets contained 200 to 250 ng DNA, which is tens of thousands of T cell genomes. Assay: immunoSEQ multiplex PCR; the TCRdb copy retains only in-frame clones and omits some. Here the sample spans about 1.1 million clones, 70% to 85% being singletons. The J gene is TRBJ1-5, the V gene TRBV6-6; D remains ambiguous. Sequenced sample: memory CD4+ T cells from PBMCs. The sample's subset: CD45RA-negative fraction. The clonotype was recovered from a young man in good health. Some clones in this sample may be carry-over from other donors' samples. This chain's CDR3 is CASSYPSQPQHF. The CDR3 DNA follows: TGTGCCAGCAGTTATCCGAGCCAGCCCCAGCATTTT.